The clone carrying this T cell receptor beta chain showed up just once. Every bit of the isolated RNA underwent reverse transcription, so sequencing read expressed TCRB transcripts. TCRdb's table, derived via immunoSEQ multiplex PCR, lists solely in-frame clones and lacks some. The sample includes 250,000 or so clones, under 70% of them seen just once. The sample comes from a study of beta chain features in type 1 diabetes. Germline CDR1 reads KGHSH; CDR2 reads LQKENI. Trimming cost V 3 bases and J 4 bases; bases outside gene matches: 3. This CDR3 region has 15 residues. Stem cell-like memory, regulatory, central memory and naive CD4+ cells were sorted via CD45RO/CCR7/CD25/CD127/CD95/CD27.

Sequenced material: naive CD4+ T cells from blood. The TCR comes from a man younger than 45 in good health. The chain couples TRBV18 to TRBJ2-3; the match to TRBD2 covers 11 bases. The DNA for the CDR3 is TGTGCCAGCTCACCCGGGACTAGCGGATCAGATACGCAGTATTTT. Translating it yields CASSPGTSGSDTQYF.